This TCR beta chain was captured by sequencing in a study of OX40 agonist ivuxolimab in advanced cancers. Across the whole study: Of mixed ages from about 20 to 80 and averaging about 65 years, the group was roughly 85% male. General observations from the study: Fewer expanded clones were found on average in CD4+ than in CD8+ T cells.

Comment on this clone: What it recognizes is unknown.

TCRdb's table, derived via immunoSEQ multiplex PCR, lists solely in-frame clones and lacks some. The sample shows 35,000 to 40,000 clones, 82% of them seen only once. CDR1 is PRHDT, CDR2 FYEKMQ, per germline (reference sequence). The CDR3 is 13 amino acids. The material was CD4+ or CD8+ T cells sorted from blood, obtained in a trial of the OX40 agonist ivuxolimab. This sequence was found in an adult with an advanced solid tumor such as melanoma, head and neck, liver or kidney cancer. V is TRBV13 and J is TRBJ2-5; D is ambiguous. The DNA matches TRBJ2-7 better at its end, which makes the J call doubtful. This chain's CDR3 is CASSLGAEYEQYF. CDR3 sequence (DNA): TGTGCCAGCAGCTTAGGGGCAGAATACGAGCAGTACTTC.